The sequence of this T cell receptor (beta chain) was determined in a study of cytomegalovirus exposure and HLA in healthy donors. About the study: Around 78 million unique TCRs, all from HLA-typed donors, were included in an early release of the data.

Overall study results and limits: CMV serostatus was the only recorded immune exposure for donors.

The PCR had 60 Vbeta and 13 Jbeta primers. Original data processing: Some 11 million shared chains were among the approximately 87 million unique TCR beta chains that a later analysis counted. Assay used: immunoSEQ multiplex PCR; TCRdb lists only in-frame clones, some missing. V, J and clone size are those of that table, while D and trimming were read from the DNA. Of 200,000 to 300,000 clones listed, roughly 81% are singletons. The CDR3 length is 14 residues. CDR1 and CDR2 (germline): SGHRS, YFSETQ. V dropped 6 bases and J dropped 4 bases, with 16 bases sitting between them. As regards this clone: As yet, its antigen is unknown.

This clonotype was sampled from a middle-aged woman in good health and CMV-seropositive. The sequencing input was PBMCs. V usage is TRBV5-1 and J usage is TRBJ1-1; D gene unclear. The CDR3 loop reads CASIDPGKTTEAFF. CDR3 coding DNA: TGCGCCAGCATCGACCCCGGGAAGACCACTGAAGCTTTCTTT.